This T cell receptor (beta chain) was identified in a study of T cell responses to AZD1222 COVID-19 vaccine. Overall study context: Second-dose intervals of approximately 4 or approximately 12 weeks were pooled.

Whole-study findings and limits: Epitopes outside B.1.351 and B.1.1.7 mutated regions reportedly drew nearly half of spike TCRs. Compared with day 0, the breadth and depth of the Spike-specific TCR repertoire rose significantly after two doses of AZD1222. Most donors were white British, females outnumbered males, and clonal diversity was possibly underestimated.

Generated by immunoSEQ multiplex PCR, the TCRdb table keeps only in-frame clones and is missing some. This repertoire shows around 77,000 clones, 80% to 90% found once; its top ten account for more than 20%. The CDR3 extends over 16 amino acids. Germline loops: CDR1 SGHKS, CDR2 YYEKEE (reference sequence). The V gene lost 0 bases and the J gene lost 3 bases, with 13 bases spanning the gap. Note on this clone: The target antigen is unknown.

Specimen: peripheral blood, collected on day 0 of AZD1222 vaccination. This sequence originates from an adult in good health. The chain links TRBV5-5 to TRBJ1-3; no clear D. CDR3 nucleotide sequence: TGTGCCAGCAGCTTGGTTCCGGGTAGCAATGGAAACACCATATATTTT. Its translation is CASSLVPGSNGNTIYF.